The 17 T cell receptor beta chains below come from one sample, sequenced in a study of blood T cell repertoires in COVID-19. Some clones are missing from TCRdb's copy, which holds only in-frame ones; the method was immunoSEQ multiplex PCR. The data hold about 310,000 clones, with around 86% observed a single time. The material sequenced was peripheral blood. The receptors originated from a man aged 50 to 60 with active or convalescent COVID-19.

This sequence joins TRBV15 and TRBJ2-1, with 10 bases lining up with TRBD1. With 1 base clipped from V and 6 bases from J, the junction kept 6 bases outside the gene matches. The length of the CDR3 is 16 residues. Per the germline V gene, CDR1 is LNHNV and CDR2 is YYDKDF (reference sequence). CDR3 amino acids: CATSRGGQGLLNEQFF. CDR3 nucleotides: TGTGCCACCAGCAGAGGGGGACAGGGGCTCCTCAATGAGCAGTTCTTC.

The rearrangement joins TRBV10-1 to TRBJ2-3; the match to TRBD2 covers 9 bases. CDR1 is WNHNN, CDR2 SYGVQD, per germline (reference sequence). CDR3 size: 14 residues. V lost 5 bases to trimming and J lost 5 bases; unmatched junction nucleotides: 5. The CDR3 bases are TGCGCCAGCAGTAGCGGGAGGTGGCAAGATACGCAGTATTTT. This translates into CASSSGRWQDTQYF.

CDR3 DNA: TGTGCCAGCAGCTGGGATACGGGACACTACAATCAGCCCCAGCATTTT. It is translated as CASSWDTGHYNQPQHF. The chain employs TRBV5-5 and TRBJ1-5; D is perhaps TRBD1 (6 bases). The CDR3 runs 16 residues. Germline V gene lookup returns CDR1 SGHKS and CDR2 YYEKEE (reference sequence). V was shortened by 3 bases and J by 3 bases, with 16 bases between the two germline ends.

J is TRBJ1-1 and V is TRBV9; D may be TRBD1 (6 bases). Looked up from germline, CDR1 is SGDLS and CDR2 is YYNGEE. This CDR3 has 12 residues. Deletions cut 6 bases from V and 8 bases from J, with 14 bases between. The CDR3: CASNGPGQEAFF. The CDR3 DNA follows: TGTGCCAGCAACGGGCCAGGACAGGAAGCTTTCTTT. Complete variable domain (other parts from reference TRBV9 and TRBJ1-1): DSGVTQTPKHLITATGQRVTLRCSPRSGDLSVYWYQQSLDQGLQFLIQYYNGEERAKGNILERFSAQQFPDLHSELNLSSLELGDSALYFCASNGPGQEAFFGQGTRLTVV.

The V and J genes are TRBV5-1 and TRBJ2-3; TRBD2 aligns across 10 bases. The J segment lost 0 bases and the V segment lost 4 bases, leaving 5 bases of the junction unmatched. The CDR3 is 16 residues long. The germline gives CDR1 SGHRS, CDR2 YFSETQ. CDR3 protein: CASSPMTSGSTDTQYF. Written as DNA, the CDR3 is TGCGCCAGCAGCCCGATGACTAGCGGGAGCACAGATACGCAGTATTTT.

The DNA for the CDR3 is TGTGCCAGCAGCCAATCCGGGACAGGAGATACGCAGTATTTT. Its translation: CASSQSGTGDTQYF. The chain links TRBV28 to TRBJ2-3; 8 bases are a match to TRBD1. Germline V gene lookup returns CDR1 MDHEN and CDR2 SYDVKM. V gave up 6 bases and J gave up 5 bases; unmatched junction bases: 7. The CDR3 covers 14 residues.

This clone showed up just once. The CDR3 is CASSLQGYGYTF. The CDR3 nucleotides read TGTGCCAGCAGCCTACAGGGTTATGGCTACACCTTC. The gene calls are TRBV11-2 and TRBJ1-2; tentatively, D is TRBD1 (6 bases). Germline assignment: CDR1 SGHAT and CDR2 FQNNGV. V lost 5 bases, J lost 5 bases, and 9 bases lay in between. CDR3 length: 12 residues.

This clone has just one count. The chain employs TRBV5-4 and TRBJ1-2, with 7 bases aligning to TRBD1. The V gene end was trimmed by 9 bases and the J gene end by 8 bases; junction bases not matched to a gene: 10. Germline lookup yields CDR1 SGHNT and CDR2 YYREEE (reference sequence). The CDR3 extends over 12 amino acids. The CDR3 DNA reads TGTGCCAACGACAGGGACAAGAGGGGCTACACCTTC. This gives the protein CANDRDKRGYTF.

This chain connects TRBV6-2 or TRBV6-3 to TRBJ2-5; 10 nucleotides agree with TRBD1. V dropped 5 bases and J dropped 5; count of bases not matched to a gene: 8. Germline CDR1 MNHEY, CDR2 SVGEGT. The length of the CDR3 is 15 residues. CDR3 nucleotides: TGTGCCAGCAGTCCCCTTTGGGGACAGGGGGAGACCCAGTACTTC. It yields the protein CASSPLWGQGETQYF.

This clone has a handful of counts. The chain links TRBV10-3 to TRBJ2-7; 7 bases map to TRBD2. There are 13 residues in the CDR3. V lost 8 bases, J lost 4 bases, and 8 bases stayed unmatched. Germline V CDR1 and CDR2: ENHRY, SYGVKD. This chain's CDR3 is CAIGGTTEYEQYF. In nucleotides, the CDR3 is TGTGCCATCGGCGGGACTACCGAATACGAGCAGTACTTC.

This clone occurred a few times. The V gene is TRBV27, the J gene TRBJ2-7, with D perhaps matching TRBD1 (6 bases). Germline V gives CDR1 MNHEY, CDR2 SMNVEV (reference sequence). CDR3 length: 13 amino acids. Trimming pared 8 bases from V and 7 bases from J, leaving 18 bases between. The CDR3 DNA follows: TGTGCCAGCGGTCGGACAGAGTCGGCTGAGCAGTACTTC. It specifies CASGRTESAEQYF.

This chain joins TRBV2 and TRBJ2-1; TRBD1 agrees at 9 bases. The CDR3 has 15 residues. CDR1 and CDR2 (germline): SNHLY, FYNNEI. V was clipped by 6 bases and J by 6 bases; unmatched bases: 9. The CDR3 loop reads CASSPTSTGGNEQFF. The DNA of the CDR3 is TGTGCCAGCAGCCCTACCTCGACAGGGGGCAATGAGCAGTTCTTC.

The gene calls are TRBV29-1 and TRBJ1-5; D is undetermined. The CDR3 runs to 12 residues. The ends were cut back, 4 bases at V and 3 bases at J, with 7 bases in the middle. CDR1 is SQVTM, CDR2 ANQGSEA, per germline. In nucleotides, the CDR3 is TGCAGCGTTGGGGGAGACAATCAGCCCCAGCATTTT. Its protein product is CSVGGDNQPQHF.

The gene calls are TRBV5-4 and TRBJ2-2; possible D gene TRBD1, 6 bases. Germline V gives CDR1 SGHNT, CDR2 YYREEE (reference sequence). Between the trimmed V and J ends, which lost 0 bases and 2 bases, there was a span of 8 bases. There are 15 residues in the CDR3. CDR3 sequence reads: CASSLGTDNTGELFF. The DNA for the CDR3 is TGTGCCAGCAGCTTGGGGACAGACAACACCGGGGAGCTGTTTTTT.

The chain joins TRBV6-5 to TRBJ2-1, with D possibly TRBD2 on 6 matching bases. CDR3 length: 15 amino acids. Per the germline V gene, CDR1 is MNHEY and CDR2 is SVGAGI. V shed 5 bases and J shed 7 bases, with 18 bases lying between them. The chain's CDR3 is CASSPTATGGNEQFF. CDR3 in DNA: TGTGCCAGCAGTCCGACTGCGACCGGAGGGAATGAGCAGTTCTTC.

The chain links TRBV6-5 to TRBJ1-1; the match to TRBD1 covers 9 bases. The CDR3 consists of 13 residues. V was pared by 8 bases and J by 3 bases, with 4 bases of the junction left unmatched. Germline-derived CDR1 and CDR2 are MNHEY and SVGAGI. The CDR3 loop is CASGTGMDTEAFF. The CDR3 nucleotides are TGTGCCAGCGGGACAGGGATGGACACTGAAGCTTTCTTT.

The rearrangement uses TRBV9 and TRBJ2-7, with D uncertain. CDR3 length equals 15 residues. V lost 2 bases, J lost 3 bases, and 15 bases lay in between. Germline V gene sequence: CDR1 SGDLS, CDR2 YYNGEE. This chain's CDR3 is CASSVGEAQLYEQYF. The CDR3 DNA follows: TGTGCCAGCAGCGTTGGAGAGGCCCAACTCTACGAGCAGTACTTC.